The 17 T cell receptor beta chains reported below all come from one sample, sequenced in a study of chemoradiotherapy in HPV16-positive cancers. The protocol was immunoSEQ multiplex PCR, while the TCRdb copy is restricted to in-frame clones and leaves out a portion. The sample has more than 20,000 clones; around nine tenths are singletons. Sequences were derived from blood, sampled from a patient who underwent chemoradiotherapy. These receptors were taken from a human donor with HPV-associated anogenital cancer.

This chain joins TRBV5-1 and TRBJ2-5, with TRBD2 as a possible D gene (6 bases). The CDR3 is 13 residues long. Between the trimmed V and J ends, which lost 6 bases and 4 bases, there was a span of 13 bases. Germline CDR1 SGHRS, CDR2 YFSETQ. CDR3 sequence: CASTGEAGETQYF. Written as DNA, the CDR3 is TGCGCCAGCACGGGGGAAGCTGGAGAGACCCAGTACTTC.

The chain combines TRBV18 with TRBJ2-7; TRBD1 is a possible D gene (6 bases). V gave up 4 bases and J gave up 0 bases, with 7 bases separating them. The germline V gene has CDR1 KGHSH and CDR2 LQKENI. The CDR3 spans 13 residues. CDR3 coding DNA: TGTGCCAGCTCACGGGGGCCCTCCTACGAGCAGTACTTC. It codes for CASSRGPSYEQYF.

The chain links TRBV9 to TRBJ2-1, with 8 nucleotides matching TRBD2. Per germline, CDR1 SGDLS and CDR2 YYNGEE. This CDR3 has 16 amino acids. The V gene end was trimmed by 4 bases and the J gene end by 5 bases; junction bases not matched to a gene: 11. CDR3 DNA: TGTGCCAGCAGCCCTTATTTGACTAGCGTCAACAATGAGCAGTTCTTC. It is translated as CASSPYLTSVNNEQFF.

The chain employs TRBV9 and TRBJ2-2; D perhaps matches TRBD1 (6 bases). V was clipped by 2 bases and J by 2 bases, with 10 bases between them. The CDR3 is made up of 15 amino acids. CDR1 is SGDLS and CDR2 is YYNGEE in the germline V gene. The CDR3 sequence is CASSVTGPNTGELFF. The CDR3 nucleotides read TGTGCCAGCAGCGTGACAGGTCCCAACACCGGGGAGCTGTTTTTT.

The chain joins TRBV25-1 to TRBJ1-4; no firm D call. CDR3 length equals 14 residues. Germline CDR1 and CDR2: MGHDK and SYGVNS. Deletions cut 4 bases from V and 7 bases from J, with 13 bases between. CDR3: CASSGLVRGEKLFF. CDR3 nucleotides: TGTGCCAGCAGTGGTCTAGTGCGAGGTGAAAAACTGTTTTTT.

This clone has a single count. The J gene is TRBJ2-7, the V gene TRBV6-6, with 7 positions matching TRBD2. The CDR3 is 15 amino acids. The J segment lost 0 bases and the V segment lost 7 bases, leaving 9 bases of the junction unmatched. Germline values: CDR1 MNHNY, CDR2 SVGAGI (reference sequence). As DNA, the CDR3 is TGTGCCAGCACCCAGACTAGCCCGAGCTCCTACGAGCAGTACTTC. It is translated as CASTQTSPSSYEQYF.

V is TRBV2 and J is TRBJ1-5; D is uncertain. Looked up from germline, CDR1 is SNHLY and CDR2 is FYNNEI. The CDR3 loop spans 13 amino acids. The V end was cut by 6 bases, the J end by 4 bases, with 10 bases between. The CDR3 loop is CASSYVTNQPQHF. DNA for the CDR3: TGTGCCAGCAGCTATGTTACGAATCAGCCCCAGCATTTT.

This rearrangement joins TRBV5-1 to TRBJ1-2; TRBD1 agrees at 9 bases. Trimming at V came to 0 bases and at J to 7 bases, leaving 4 bases not matched to a gene. Germline-derived CDR1 and CDR2 are SGHRS and YFSETQ. The CDR3 consists of 14 residues. CDR3 in amino acids: CASSLAGQGSGYTF. The CDR3 DNA is TGCGCCAGCAGCTTGGCCGGACAGGGGTCTGGCTACACCTTC.

This sequence joins TRBV6-5 and TRBJ2-7, with 8 positions matching TRBD2. Germline trimming cut 5 bases from V and 5 bases from J; bases unmatched to any gene: 2. CDR1 and CDR2 (germline): MNHEY, SVGAGI. The CDR3 is 12 residues long. The CDR3 region is CASSATSDEQYF. The DNA of the CDR3 is TGTGCCAGCAGTGCGACTAGCGACGAGCAGTACTTC.

CDR3 protein: CSVDESGLAGRTDTQYF. The DNA for the CDR3 is TGCAGCGTAGATGAATCGGGACTAGCGGGCAGAACAGATACGCAGTATTTT. The chain uses TRBV29-1 and TRBJ2-3; TRBD2 matches 12 bases. The germline gives CDR1 SQVTM, CDR2 ANQGSEA. The junction had 13 bases not matched to a gene; V was cut back by 6 bases and J by 3 bases. The CDR3 extends over 17 amino acids.

The genes are TRBV5-1 and TRBJ1-4, with 12 bases identical to TRBD1. The germline gives CDR1 SGHRS, CDR2 YFSETQ. The CDR3 has 19 amino acids. The ends lost 2 bases at V and 6 bases at J; junction bases unmatched: 14. CDR3 amino acids: CASSLGSPGTGGEYEKLFF. The CDR3 coding sequence is TGCGCCAGCAGCTTAGGGTCCCCCGGGACAGGGGGCGAGTATGAAAAACTGTTTTTT. Full variable domain (remainder filled in from reference TRBV5-1 and TRBJ1-4): KAGVTQTPRYLIKTRGQQVTLSCSPISGHRSVSWYQQTPGQGLQFLFEYFSETQRNKGNFPGRFSGRQFSNSRSEMNVSTLELGDSALYLCASSLGSPGTGGEYEKLFFGSGTQLSVL.

This clone was observed once. The J gene is TRBJ2-1, the V gene TRBV5-5, with 11 bases aligning to TRBD1. The CDR3 spans 15 residues. V lost 4 bases and J lost 4; bases outside the gene matches: 4. The germline CDR1 and CDR2 sequences are SGHKS and YYEKEE (reference sequence). The DNA for the CDR3 is TGTGCCAGCAGCCGGACAGGGGGCGATTACAATGAGCAGTTCTTC. Translated, it gives CASSRTGGDYNEQFF.

This sequence joins TRBV7-2 and TRBJ2-7; 8 positions agree with TRBD2. CDR1 and CDR2 from the germline V gene are SGHTA and FQGNSA. The length of the CDR3 is 14 residues. V dropped 6 bases and J dropped 2; count of bases not matched to a gene: 6. CDR3 in amino acids: CASRPRGGTYEQYF. The CDR3, as DNA: TGTGCCAGCAGACCCCGGGGGGGTACCTACGAGCAGTACTTC.

This chain uses TRBV7-2 with TRBJ1-3, with D possibly TRBD1 on 6 matching bases. Germline V gene data show CDR1 as SGHTA and CDR2 as FQGNSA. This CDR3 is built from 15 residues. The V end was cut by 4 bases, the J end by 0 bases, with 10 bases between. CDR3 DNA: TGTGCCAGCAGCTACCCGGACAGCTCTGGAAACACCATATATTTT. Protein sequence: CASSYPDSSGNTIYF.

The V and J genes are TRBV6-5 and TRBJ1-1, with 7 bases fitting TRBD1. Germline assignment: CDR1 MNHEY and CDR2 SVGAGI. This CDR3 contains 12 residues. V lost 5 bases to trimming and J lost 11 bases; unmatched junction nucleotides: 8. The CDR3 DNA is TGTGCCAGCAGTGAGGGACAGCCCTATGCTTTCTTT. This sequence encodes CASSEGQPYAFF.

The chain joins TRBV9 to TRBJ2-1; 7 bases fit TRBD1. V lost 4 bases and J lost 4; bases outside the gene matches: 14. This CDR3 spans 17 amino acids. Germline CDR1 and CDR2: SGDLS and YYNGEE. Written as DNA, the CDR3 is TGTGCCAGCAGCACCCGACAGGGTTGGCCTTCTTACAATGAGCAGTTCTTC. It yields the protein CASSTRQGWPSYNEQFF.

V gene TRBV29-1 combines with J gene TRBJ2-7, with D possibly being TRBD1 (6 bases). This CDR3 is built from 13 residues. The V and J ends lost 7 bases and 2 bases respectively, with 15 bases between them. In germline, CDR1 is SQVTM, CDR2 ANQGSEA. The CDR3 DNA reads TGCAGCGCCACCCTGGACAGTACCTACGAGCAGTACTTC. It yields the protein CSATLDSTYEQYF.